One sample yielded the 28 T cell receptor beta chains listed below, sequenced in a study of blood T cells in healthy people across ages. Together with a sample-barcoded 5' primer, a J-beta primer mix was included in a second PCR lasting about 7 to 11 cycles. TCRdb independently ran MiXCR on the 5' RACE reads; one entry per CDR3 protein. Of about 1.1 million distinct CDR3 sequences in the sample, around two fifths were seen once. Sequenced sample: blood. Receptors originate from a man aged 18 to 30 in good health.

The genes are TRBV7-8 and TRBJ2-7, with 10 bases fitting TRBD2. There are 13 residues in the CDR3. Per the germline V gene, CDR1 is SGHVS and CDR2 is FQNEAQ. The ends lost 5 bases at V and 4 bases at J; junction bases unmatched: 2. The CDR3 region has the DNA TGTGCCAGCAGCGGGACTAGCGAATACGAGCAGTACTTC. The encoded protein is CASSGTSEYEQYF.

This clonotype was found a few times. V and J are TRBV10-2 and TRBJ1-4, with unresolved D. Trimming stripped 2 bases from V and 6 bases from J, with 4 bases between. Germline V gene data show CDR1 as WSHSY and CDR2 as SAAADI. The CDR3 is made up of 12 amino acids. CDR3 sequence: CASSETDEKLFF. CDR3 nucleotides: TGCGCCAGCAGTGAGACCGATGAAAAACTGTTTTTT.

This chain links TRBV5-1 with TRBJ1-1; perhaps TRBD1 as D (6 bases). There are 15 residues in the CDR3. V was clipped by 3 bases and J by 0 bases, with 12 bases between them. In germline, CDR1 is SGHRS, CDR2 YFSETQ. The CDR3 loop is CASSYTGGLNTEAFF. CDR3 DNA sequence: TGCGCCAGCAGCTATACCGGGGGGCTGAACACTGAAGCTTTCTTT.

The rearrangement links TRBV20-1 to TRBJ2-5; 8 bases line up with TRBD2. The end of the DNA is better explained by TRBJ2-7, so the J call may be wrong. The CDR3 is 14 residues long. Germline CDR1 and CDR2: DFQATT and SNEGSKA (reference sequence). CDR3 loop: CSARAGGPDYEQYF. The CDR3 DNA reads TGCAGTGCTAGAGCGGGGGGGCCCGACTACGAGCAGTACTTC.

This clonotype was counted at least ten times. The chain employs TRBV20-1 and TRBJ2-5, with 8 positions matching TRBD2. The germline CDR1 and CDR2 sequences are DFQATT and SNEGSKA (reference sequence). V was clipped by 3 bases and J by 6 bases; unmatched bases: 3. The CDR3 has 12 amino acids. DNA of the CDR3: TGCAGTGCTAGGGGACTAGTTCAGACCCAGTACTTC. This encodes CSARGLVQTQYF.

The chain has TRBV6-2 or TRBV6-3 and TRBJ1-2; D is uncertain. The CDR3 is 14 amino acids. The V gene lost 6 bases and the J gene lost 6 bases, with 17 bases spanning the gap. Germline V lookup: CDR1 MNHEY, CDR2 SVGEGT. The CDR3 is CASRVGTETDGYTF. The DNA for the CDR3 is TGTGCCAGCAGGGTTGGAACAGAAACAGATGGCTACACCTTC.

This clonotype was detected only a few times. The chain recombines TRBV7-2 with TRBJ1-1, with TRBD1 as a possible D gene (6 bases). V dropped 5 bases and J dropped 4 bases, with 23 bases sitting between them. Germline V gene data show CDR1 as SGHTA and CDR2 as FQGNSA. The CDR3 is 17 amino acids. The CDR3 DNA reads TGTGCCAGCAGCGCTACTTGGGGGGCGGCGGAGGGCACTGAAGCTTTCTTT. It translates to CASSATWGAAEGTEAFF.

This clonotype occurred a few times. The chain couples TRBV7-2 to TRBJ2-7; TRBD2 matches 7 bases. The CDR3 is made up of 13 amino acids. Germline CDR1 reads SGHTA; CDR2 reads FQGNSA. V lost 9 bases to trimming and J lost 3 bases; unmatched junction nucleotides: 8. CDR3 residues: CASGLEGVYEQYF. The CDR3, as DNA: TGTGCCAGTGGACTAGAAGGAGTCTACGAGCAGTACTTC.

The rearrangement links TRBV12-3 or TRBV12-4 to TRBJ2-3; TRBD2 aligns across 9 bases. V lost 3 bases to trimming and J lost 4 bases; unmatched junction nucleotides: 11. CDR3 size: 17 residues. The CDR3 DNA reads TGTGCCAGCAGTTTTTTATCTAGCGGGGCGCTGGCAGATACGCAGTATTTT. It specifies CASSFLSSGALADTQYF.

This clonotype was observed a handful of times. The V gene is TRBV12-3 or TRBV12-4, the J gene TRBJ2-3; perhaps TRBD1 as D (5 bases). Trimming removed 2 bases from V and 8 bases from J, with 11 bases in between. The length of the CDR3 is 13 residues. CDR3 sequence reads: CASSLRGGSTQYF. Here the CDR3 DNA reads TGTGCCAGCAGTTTAAGGGGTGGAAGTACGCAGTATTTT.

V gene TRBV12-3 or TRBV12-4 combines with J gene TRBJ1-2; unclear D gene. Trimming left V 5 bases short and J 0 bases short, with 10 bases between. CDR3 length equals 14 residues. The CDR3 sequence: CASSGIGANYGYTF. For the CDR3, the DNA is TGTGCCAGCAGTGGCATCGGGGCTAACTATGGCTACACCTTC.

This clonotype was observed a few times. This chain links TRBV7-2 with TRBJ2-4, with 8 bases that match TRBD2. The CDR3 sequence is 14 residues long. Looked up from germline, CDR1 is SGHTA and CDR2 is FQGNSA. Unmatched junction bases numbered 3, after V lost 3 bases and J lost 5 bases. The CDR3: CASSFAGGQNIQYF. CDR3 DNA sequence: TGTGCCAGCAGCTTTGCGGGGGGCCAAAACATTCAGTACTTC. The full variable domain, completed using reference TRBV7-2 and TRBJ2-4, is GAGVSQSPSNKVTEKGKDVELRCDPISGHTALYWYRQSLGQGLEFLIYFQGNSAPDKSGLPSDRFSAERTGGSVSTLTIQRTQQEDSAVYLCASSFAGGQNIQYFGAGTRLSVL.

The chain combines TRBV6-5 with TRBJ1-2, with D tentatively TRBD1 (5 bases). The germline gives CDR1 MNHEY, CDR2 SVGAGI. This CDR3 contains 15 residues. Trimming removed 0 bases from V and 2 bases from J, with 10 bases in between. Here the CDR3 DNA reads TGTGCCAGCAGTTACTCAAGGGGCACCAACTATGGCTACACCTTC. The encoded protein is CASSYSRGTNYGYTF.

The chain links TRBV11-2 to TRBJ2-1; perhaps TRBD2 as D (5 bases). CDR3 length: 14 residues. Germline values: CDR1 SGHAT, CDR2 FQNNGV. Trimming removed 0 bases from V and 12 bases from J, with 15 bases in between. The CDR3 is CASSLEIRGKGQFF. The DNA of the CDR3 is TGTGCCAGCAGCTTAGAGATTCGGGGAAAGGGGCAGTTCTTC.

This clonotype was counted many times. The CDR3 sequence: CSASAAGVYGYTF. Written as DNA, the CDR3 is TGCAGTGCTAGTGCGGCAGGGGTCTATGGCTACACCTTC. The chain carries TRBV20-1 and TRBJ1-2; tentative D call: TRBD1 (6 bases). CDR3 length: 13 residues. V lost 3 bases and J 4 bases, leaving 12 bases between the germline ends. The germline CDR1 and CDR2 sequences are DFQATT and SNEGSKA (reference sequence).

Ten or more counts support this clonotype. This sequence joins TRBV20-1 and TRBJ2-7; D is tentatively TRBD1 or TRBD2 (5 bases each). Trimming removed 3 bases from V and 0 bases from J, with 12 bases in between. The CDR3 is 14 amino acids. CDR1 and CDR2 from the germline V gene are DFQATT and SNEGSKA (reference sequence). The CDR3 is CSARGVTSSYEQYF. The DNA for the CDR3 is TGCAGTGCTAGGGGGGTAACTAGCTCCTACGAGCAGTACTTC.

This clonotype was seen a handful of times. The CDR3 sequence is CASSQGLVSLEAFF. For the CDR3, the DNA is TGCGCCAGCAGCCAAGGACTCGTAAGCTTGGAGGCTTTCTTT. The chain links TRBV4-3 to TRBJ1-1; D gene uncertain. The CDR3 loop spans 14 amino acids. The V gene's germline CDR1 is LGHNA and CDR2 YSLEER. The V end lost 1 base, the J end lost 11 bases, and 17 bases lay between the germline ends.

This clonotype was counted a few times. The rearrangement joins TRBV28 to TRBJ1-2; the match to TRBD1 covers 9 bases. Germline V lookup: CDR1 MDHEN, CDR2 SYDVKM. The CDR3 sequence is 16 residues long. V lost 4 bases, J lost 6 bases, and 12 bases stayed unmatched. The CDR3 sequence: CASSSDPSTGGDGYTF. The CDR3 bases are TGTGCCAGCAGTTCCGATCCCTCGACAGGGGGTGATGGCTACACCTTC.

Worth noting for this clonotype: A much larger clonotype is one base distant, so this may be a read error. V gene TRBV5-5 combines with J gene TRBJ2-1; D is unresolved. Germline assignment: CDR1 SGHKS and CDR2 YYEKEE (reference sequence). The CDR3 runs 13 residues. The CDR3 is CASSLTIYNAQFF. The CDR3 bases are TGTGCCAGCAGCCTGACGATATACAATGCGCAGTTCTTC.

The genes are TRBV6-5 and TRBJ2-3; D is possibly TRBD2 (6 bases). The CDR3 is 15 residues long. Germline-derived CDR1 and CDR2 are MNHEY and SVGAGI. Trimming cost V 4 bases and J 6 bases, with 17 bases left between them. The CDR3, as DNA: TGTGCCAGCAGTTTCCATAGCGGCTGGGGGGATACGCAGTATTTT. It codes for CASSFHSGWGDTQYF.

The chain carries TRBV3-1 and TRBJ2-3; D is tentatively TRBD1 or TRBD2 (5 bases each). Trimming shortened V by 0 bases and J by 2 bases, and 15 bases separated the two germline ends. This CDR3 has 17 residues. Per germline, CDR1 LGHDT and CDR2 YNNKEL (reference sequence). For the CDR3, the DNA is TGTGCCAGCAGCCAAGATACTAGGACAAGGGACACAGATACGCAGTATTTT. Amino acid sequence: CASSQDTRTRDTDTQYF.

This clonotype was detected only a few times. This chain uses TRBV10-3 with TRBJ2-5; no clear D gene. The ends were cut back, 2 bases at V and 2 bases at J, with 18 bases in the middle. The CDR3 totals 17 residues. Germline values: CDR1 ENHRY, CDR2 SYGVKD. This chain's CDR3 is CAISEPTATTLQETQYF. CDR3 nucleotide sequence: TGTGCCATCAGTGAGCCTACAGCTACCACCCTACAAGAGACCCAGTACTTC.

This chain joins TRBV7-2 and TRBJ2-3, with 12 bases identical to TRBD2. The CDR3 is 17 residues long. Per the germline V gene, CDR1 is SGHTA and CDR2 is FQGNSA. J gave up 4 bases and V 0 bases, and 5 bases lay outside the gene matches. The CDR3 protein is CASSLARSSGGADTQYF. CDR3 nucleotide sequence: TGTGCCAGCAGCTTAGCGAGGTCTAGCGGGGGGGCAGATACGCAGTATTTT. The full variable domain, in which reference TRBV7-2 and TRBJ2-3 provide the parts outside the CDR3, is GAGVSQSPSNKVTEKGKDVELRCDPISGHTALYWYRQSLGQGLEFLIYFQGNSAPDKSGLPSDRFSAERTGGSVSTLTIQRTQQEDSAVYLCASSLARSSGGADTQYFGPGTRLTVL.

The table lists this clonotype with a few counts. The chain recombines TRBV20-1 with TRBJ1-1; 7 bases match TRBD1. V was clipped by 0 bases and J by 4 bases; unmatched bases: 14. The CDR3 totals 17 residues. The V gene's germline CDR1 is DFQATT and CDR2 SNEGSKA (reference sequence). The CDR3 reads CSARDTLRRTGRTEAFF. The CDR3 coding sequence is TGCAGTGCTAGAGATACTCTTCGTAGGACAGGACGCACTGAAGCTTTCTTT.

This clonotype appeared a few times. The V gene is TRBV2, the J gene TRBJ1-5; no clear D. The V end lost 1 base, the J end lost 5 bases, and 9 bases lay between the germline ends. There are 14 residues in the CDR3. Germline V CDR1 and CDR2: SNHLY, FYNNEI. Here the CDR3 reads CASSEEAGHQPQHF. CDR3 bases: TGTGCCAGCAGTGAAGAGGCAGGCCATCAGCCCCAGCATTTT. The entire variable domain, with the rest obtained from reference TRBV2 and TRBJ1-5, is as follows: EPEVTQTPSHQVTQMGQEVILRCVPISNHLYFYWYRQILGQKVEFLVSFYNNEISEKSEIFDDQFSVERPDGSNFTLKIRSTKLEDSAMYFCASSEEAGHQPQHFGDGTRLSIL.

In this sample, this clonotype turned up once. V is TRBV7-2 and J is TRBJ2-2; D not resolved. This CDR3 is built from 14 residues. Per germline, CDR1 SGHTA and CDR2 FQGNSA. Trimming took off 0 bases at V and 5 bases at J, with 7 bases between the two ends. CDR3 bases: TGTGCCAGCAGCTTAGCCCGACGGACCGGGGAGCTGTTTTTT. Protein: CASSLARRTGELFF.

There are a few counts of this clonotype. The CDR3 region has the DNA TGCAGTGCTGCGACTAGCGGGGTCACCTACGAGCAGTACTTC. Its translation is CSAATSGVTYEQYF. The J gene is TRBJ2-7, the V gene TRBV20-1; 11 bases align to TRBD2. The CDR3 length is 14 residues. Germline V gene lookup returns CDR1 DFQATT and CDR2 SNEGSKA (reference sequence). With V trimmed by 5 bases and J by 2 bases, 5 bases remained unmatched.

The chain combines TRBV6-5 with TRBJ2-3; the match to TRBD2 covers 10 bases. CDR3 size: 15 residues. Germline assignment: CDR1 MNHEY and CDR2 SVGAGI. V dropped 2 bases and J dropped 8; count of bases not matched to a gene: 7. CDR3 DNA sequence: TGTGCCAGCAGTTACATAAGCGGGGGGGCCGGTACGCAGTATTTT. Amino acid sequence: CASSYISGGAGTQYF.